This note documents a single T cell receptor (beta chain) sequence. The data were taken from a study of blood T cell repertoires in COVID-19. Study as a whole: From the United States, Italy and Spain came samples of acute and convalescent COVID-19. The analysed material was cDNA or gDNA that came from T cells, B-cell-depleted T cells, or PBMCs.

Authors' processing steps: Amplification from reference gene primers served as the basis for estimated nucleated cell counts. Profiling relied on immunoSEQ multiplex PCR, and the TCRdb table lists in-frame clones only, not all of them. V, J and clone size reflect that table, while D and trimming were determined from the DNA. The sample lists 290,000 or so clones; around 87% were seen once. V lost 4 bases, J lost 5 bases, and 8 bases stayed unmatched. The V gene's germline CDR1 is SGHTS and CDR2 YDEGEE. The CDR3 totals 16 residues. The chain has TRBV5-8 and TRBJ2-5, with TRBD2 matching 13 bases. The sequence derives from a man aged 65 to 85 with acute or convalescent COVID-19. Sequencing was performed on peripheral blood. The CDR3 DNA sequence: TGTGCCAGCAGCCGCGGACTAGCGGGAGAAGGCGAGACCCAGTACTTC. It codes for CASSRGLAGEGETQYF.